Following are 22 T cell receptor beta chains from one sample sequenced in a study of monozygotic twins with inflammatory bowel disease. TCRdb reprocessed the 5' RACE reads, with one entry per CDR3 protein and no DNA. This sample carries just over 300,000 distinct CDR3 sequences, with 5.6% going to the ten biggest clones. The sequencing sample was made of blood. These receptors all come from a human donor with ulcerative colitis or Crohn's disease, or a healthy co-twin of an affected twin (not recorded which).

J is TRBJ2-1 and V is TRBV24-1; TCRdb lists TRBD1, though no DNA is available to test this call. Germline V CDR1 and CDR2: KGHDR, SFDVKD. The CDR3 is made up of 16 amino acids. CDR3 sequence: CATSGTRDRGYNEQFF.

This rearrangement joins TRBV7-2 to TRBJ2-1; as DNA is missing, the TRBD2 call by TCRdb cannot be tested. The CDR3 is made up of 13 amino acids. Germline CDR1 SGHTA, CDR2 FQGNSA. The CDR3 loop is CASSPNPSFVQFF.

V is TRBV7-2 and J is TRBJ2-2. Germline loops: CDR1 SGHTA, CDR2 FQGNSA. The CDR3 is made up of 15 amino acids. The CDR3 sequence is CASSLGLHLTGELFF.

The genes are TRBV6-5 and TRBJ2-1. The germline gives CDR1 MNHEY, CDR2 SVGAGI. CDR3 length: 17 amino acids. The CDR3 sequence is CASSYSSGVSSYNEQFF.

The chain combines TRBV6-6 with TRBJ2-7; TCRdb indicates TRBD1, and absent DNA this call remains unverified. The CDR3 runs to 14 residues. Germline CDR1 MNHNY, CDR2 SVGAGI (reference sequence). CDR3 in amino acids: CASSQKDRGYEQYF.

The chain uses TRBV5-1 and TRBJ1-5. Germline lookup yields CDR1 SGHRS and CDR2 YFSETQ. The CDR3 extends over 15 amino acids. CDR3: CASSFESGLNQPQHF.

The V gene is TRBV10-3, the J gene TRBJ2-7; the TCRdb D gene call, TRBD1, has no DNA to confirm it. The CDR3 contains 13 residues. CDR1 and CDR2 from the germline V gene are ENHRY and SYGVKD. The CDR3 spells CAISPGQGSEQYF.

V usage is TRBV12-3 or TRBV12-4 and J usage is TRBJ2-7; TCRdb's D gene call, TRBD1, goes unchecked for lack of DNA. The CDR3 totals 13 residues. Here the CDR3 reads CASSRDIPYEQYF.

The chain's CDR3 is CATGSPRTYEQYF. The chain carries TRBV15 and TRBJ2-7. Germline V CDR1 and CDR2: LNHNV, YYDKDF (reference sequence). CDR3 length: 13 amino acids.

V gene TRBV27 combines with J gene TRBJ1-2. CDR3 size: 13 residues. Germline V gene lookup returns CDR1 MNHEY and CDR2 SMNVEV (reference sequence). The CDR3 spells CASSFMRNYGYTF.

The chain links TRBV7-2 to TRBJ1-2; without DNA, the TCRdb call of TRBD1 cannot be checked. This CDR3 comprises 15 residues. Per the germline V gene, CDR1 is SGHTA and CDR2 is FQGNSA. The CDR3 sequence is CASSLGGAQVYGYTF. Filled out from reference TRBV7-2 and TRBJ1-2, the complete variable domain reads GAGVSQSPSNKVTEKGKDVELRCDPISGHTALYWYRQSLGQGLEFLIYFQGNSAPDKSGLPSDRFSAERTGGSVSTLTIQRTQQEDSAVYLCASSLGGAQVYGYTFGSGTRLTVV.

The CDR3 here is CASSPDSPGRGYTF. The V gene is TRBV18, the J gene TRBJ1-2; TCRdb indicates TRBD1, and absent DNA this call remains unverified. This CDR3 has 14 residues. Germline CDR1 and CDR2: KGHSH and LQKENI.

The chain employs TRBV20-1 and TRBJ2-3; the TCRdb call, TRBD1, lacks DNA for checking. CDR1 is DFQATT and CDR2 is SNEGSKA in the germline V gene (reference sequence). The CDR3 consists of 15 residues. This CDR3 reads CSATRTRLTPDTQYF.

The rearrangement links TRBV7-2 to TRBJ2-7; TCRdb proposes TRBD2, but this gene call is untestable without DNA. The CDR3 sequence is 14 residues long. The V gene's germline CDR1 is SGHTA and CDR2 FQGNSA. The CDR3 sequence is CASSFSAGEVLRYF. The variable domain in full, completed from reference TRBV7-2 and TRBJ2-7, reads GAGVSQSPSNKVTEKGKDVELRCDPISGHTALYWYRQSLGQGLEFLIYFQGNSAPDKSGLPSDRFSAERTGGSVSTLTIQRTQQEDSAVYLCASSFSAGEVLRYFGPGTRLTVT.

The chain is built from TRBV5-6 and TRBJ2-7; there is no DNA to check the TCRdb D call of TRBD1. The CDR3 is 14 amino acids. CDR1 and CDR2 from the germline V gene are SGHDT and YYEEEE. CDR3 sequence: CASSLLTGSDEQYF.

This chain uses TRBV20-1 with TRBJ2-7; the D gene TCRdb calls, TRBD1, cannot be checked with no DNA. The germline V gene has CDR1 DFQATT and CDR2 SNEGSKA (reference sequence). This CDR3 contains 14 residues. The CDR3 protein is CSARASDRGPQQYF.

The V and J genes are TRBV7-2 and TRBJ2-5. Germline-derived CDR1 and CDR2 are SGHTA and FQGNSA. The length of the CDR3 is 14 residues. The CDR3 region is CASSKIRNQETQYF.

V usage is TRBV7-9 and J usage is TRBJ1-1; TCRdb designates TRBD1, a call that cannot be tested without DNA. Per germline, CDR1 SEHNR and CDR2 FQNEAQ (reference sequence). This CDR3 is 16 amino acids long. CDR3 residues: CASSLRTGETYTEAFF.

The V call is TRBV29-1, the J call TRBJ2-2. Germline assignment: CDR1 SQVTM and CDR2 ANQGSEA. The CDR3 covers 16 residues. Here the CDR3 reads CSVVTVRKANTGELFF.

This chain uses TRBV5-1 with TRBJ2-5; the D call from TCRdb, TRBD2, cannot be confirmed without DNA. CDR1 is SGHRS and CDR2 is YFSETQ in the germline V gene. The CDR3 is made up of 14 amino acids. The CDR3: CASSLDGPKETQYF.

The chain employs TRBV7-2 and TRBJ2-5. Germline V CDR1 and CDR2: SGHTA, FQGNSA. The CDR3 contains 13 residues. CDR3 amino acids: CASSLGPKETQYF.

The V gene is TRBV12-3 or TRBV12-4, the J gene TRBJ1-1. CDR3 length equals 14 residues. The CDR3 sequence is CASLFRVTNTEAFF.